A single sample gave rise to the 13 T cell receptor beta chains below, sequenced in a study of CD8 T cells in Susac syndrome. RNA was extracted with the RNeasy kit, and a quantity of roughly 0.5 to 1 ug was reverse transcribed using random hexamers. TCRdb reanalysed the immunoSEQ multiplex PCR reads using MiXCR and keeps one entry per CDR3 protein. There are about 120,000 distinct CDR3 sequences in the sample; about nine tenths occur only once, and roughly 0.12% lies in the top ten. Sequencing used CD8+ T cells from PBMCs. The source is a human donor in good health.

The V call is TRBV29-1, the J call TRBJ2-2, with D perhaps TRBD1 (6 bases). V lost 4 bases, J lost 6 bases, and 18 bases lay in between. CDR3 length: 15 residues. The germline CDR1 and CDR2 sequences are SQVTM and ANQGSEA. CDR3 DNA sequence: TGCAGCGTTGCCGGCGGCAGGGGATCGGCCGGGGAGCTGTTTTTT. This gives the protein CSVAGGRGSAGELFF.

The chain links TRBV20-1 to TRBJ1-5; weak D call: TRBD1 (5 bases). The CDR3 length is 14 residues. Trimming pared 3 bases from V and 4 bases from J, leaving 13 bases between. Germline assignment: CDR1 DFQATT and CDR2 SNEGSKA (reference sequence). CDR3 DNA: TGCAGTGCTAGGGGGGGGACGGCGAATCAGCCCCAGCATTTT. This gives the protein CSARGGTANQPQHF.

The chain recombines TRBV12-3 or TRBV12-4 with TRBJ1-5, with D maybe TRBD1 (6 bases). CDR3 length: 13 amino acids. Trimming removed 3 bases from V and 7 bases from J, with 10 bases in between. CDR3 sequence: CASSLGARQPQHF. CDR3 sequence (DNA): TGTGCCAGCAGTTTGGGGGCACGCCAGCCCCAGCATTTT.

The genes are TRBV7-2 and TRBJ2-3; perhaps TRBD1 as D (5 bases). Germline V CDR1 and CDR2: SGHTA, FQGNSA. The CDR3 contains 14 residues. Trimming pared 7 bases from V and 8 bases from J, leaving 19 bases between. The CDR3 nucleotides read TGTGCCAGCACCCCTAGGCAGGGAAGGGGTACGCAGTATTTT. Residues: CASTPRQGRGTQYF.

The chain joins TRBV7-6 to TRBJ2-7; D is possibly TRBD1 (5 bases). V lost 3 bases and J 0 bases, leaving 12 bases between the germline ends. Per germline, CDR1 SGHVS and CDR2 FNYEAQ. This CDR3 region has 15 residues. Written as DNA, the CDR3 is TGTGCCAGCAGCTTGTCAACAGGATACTCCTACGAGCAGTACTTC. This codes for CASSLSTGYSYEQYF.

The rearrangement joins TRBV2 to TRBJ2-6; D call uncertain. The CDR3 length is 17 residues. Trimming removed 0 bases at V and 0 bases at J, with 9 bases between. The germline gives CDR1 SNHLY, CDR2 FYNNEI. The DNA of the CDR3 is TGTGCCAGCAGTGAAGCATCGTACGGCTCTGGGGCCAACGTCCTGACTTTC. It encodes CASSEASYGSGANVLTF.

The chain uses TRBV2 and TRBJ2-3; D may be TRBD1 (6 bases). Germline CDR1 and CDR2: SNHLY and FYNNEI. The CDR3 runs to 12 residues. V was trimmed by 4 bases and J by 5 bases, leaving 7 bases between them. The DNA for the CDR3 is TGTGCCAGCAGTGGGACAGAAGATACGCAGTATTTT. Residues: CASSGTEDTQYF.

This clonotype was counted a single time. The V gene is TRBV4-3, the J gene TRBJ2-2; perhaps TRBD2 as D (5 bases). Per the germline V gene, CDR1 is LGHNA and CDR2 is YSLEER. There are 15 residues in the CDR3. The V end lost 4 bases, the J end lost 2 bases, and 11 bases lay between the germline ends. The chain's CDR3 is CASSPERTNTGELFF. CDR3 DNA sequence: TGCGCCAGCAGCCCCGAGCGGACCAACACCGGGGAGCTGTTTTTT.

This rearrangement joins TRBV3-1 to TRBJ2-1; 8 positions agree with TRBD2. J was trimmed by 4 bases and V by 2 bases; bases with no gene match: 7. The CDR3 sequence is 16 residues long. CDR1 is LGHDT, CDR2 YNNKEL, per germline (reference sequence). The CDR3 bases are TGTGCCAGCAGCCAATTCCGCGGGGGGCGATACAATGAGCAGTTCTTC. Translation: CASSQFRGGRYNEQFF.

This chain connects TRBV6-1 to TRBJ1-2; D is possibly TRBD1 (5 bases). V lost 5 bases to trimming and J lost 7 bases, with 17 bases between them. CDR3 size: 14 residues. Germline values: CDR1 MNHNS, CDR2 SASEGT. CDR3: CASSSIRDGGGYTF. DNA for the CDR3: TGTGCCAGCAGTTCCATCCGGGACGGAGGTGGCTACACCTTC.

This sequence joins TRBV6-5 and TRBJ2-4; no clear D gene. Germline V CDR1 and CDR2: MNHEY, SVGAGI. V lost 0 bases and J lost 2, with 11 bases in between. This CDR3 has 16 residues. The CDR3 DNA follows: TGTGCCAGCAGTTACTCCCTCACCCCGACCAAAAACATTCAGTACTTC. Protein sequence: CASSYSLTPTKNIQYF.

The chain employs TRBV6-5 and TRBJ2-5; D unclear. V lost 6 bases and J lost 5, with 7 bases in between. Germline values: CDR1 MNHEY, CDR2 SVGAGI. CDR3 length: 11 residues. The DNA of the CDR3 is TGTGCCAGCAGGAATTCGGAGACCCAGTACTTC. It specifies CASRNSETQYF.

In its sample, this clonotype was seen once. V usage is TRBV6-1 and J usage is TRBJ1-5; 8 positions agree with TRBD1. Germline V gene data show CDR1 as MNHNS and CDR2 as SASEGT. V shed 6 bases, J shed 2 bases, and the junction held 6 bases outside the gene matches. This CDR3 region has 15 residues. The CDR3 protein is CASRDPTGGNQPQHF. CDR3 nucleotides: TGTGCCAGCAGGGATCCGACAGGGGGCAATCAGCCCCAGCATTTT.